The 10 T cell receptor beta chains given below trace back to one sample, sequenced in a study of blood T cell repertoires in COVID-19 (dated by TCRdb to the early 2020s). Libraries were constructed by the immunoSEQ multiplex PCR assay. In TCRdb, the immuneACCESS table is reduced to in-frame sequences with V and J assigned. These tables do not hold every clone; where another copy was compared, an unresolved V gene accounts for under half, and the others remain unexplained. Here the sample has some 130,000 clones; 70% to 90% occur a single time. The top ten hold about a tenth of the sample. The sample comprised peripheral blood. These receptors all come from a man aged 45 to 65 with acute or convalescent COVID-19.

V usage is TRBV7-6 and J usage is TRBJ1-1; possibly TRBD1 for D (5 bases). CDR1 is SGHVS, CDR2 FNYEAQ, per germline. V dropped 1 base and J dropped 5 bases, with 14 bases sitting between them. This CDR3 has 15 amino acids. The CDR3 sequence: CASSLGTIGGTEAFF. As DNA, the CDR3 is TGTGCCAGCAGCTTAGGAACCATCGGGGGGACTGAAGCTTTCTTT.

The V call is TRBV13, the J call TRBJ2-7; no reliable D call. Germline V gene data show CDR1 as PRHDT and CDR2 as FYEKMQ (reference sequence). Trimming took off 6 bases at V and 3 bases at J, with 15 bases between the two ends. CDR3 length: 14 residues. CDR3: CASRAPLLGYEQYF. The DNA for the CDR3 is TGTGCCAGCAGGGCTCCTCTTCTAGGCTACGAGCAGTACTTC.

The J gene is TRBJ2-7, the V gene TRBV2; 7 bases match TRBD1. CDR3 length: 16 amino acids. Germline CDR1 reads SNHLY; CDR2 reads FYNNEI. Germline trimming cut 6 bases from V and 2 bases from J; bases unmatched to any gene: 13. Written as DNA, the CDR3 is TGTGCCAGCAGGTACCGACAGGGTAAAAGGGCCTACGAGCAGTACTTC. Translating gives CASRYRQGKRAYEQYF.

This clone was counted between two and nine times. The chain employs TRBV28 and TRBJ1-1; D not resolved. There are 13 residues in the CDR3. Germline CDR1 reads MDHEN; CDR2 reads SYDVKM. V was cut by 3 bases and J by 4 bases, with 9 bases left in between. This CDR3 reads CASSFYFGTEAFF. In nucleotides, the CDR3 is TGTGCCAGCAGTTTCTACTTTGGCACTGAAGCTTTCTTT.

This clone was seen only once. The J gene is TRBJ1-3, the V gene TRBV29-1; D gene unclear. There are 13 residues in the CDR3. Looked up from germline, CDR1 is SQVTM and CDR2 is ANQGSEA. The V gene lost 4 bases and the J gene lost 0 bases, with 7 bases spanning the gap. CDR3 in amino acids: CSVAWSSGNTIYF. The CDR3 DNA sequence: TGCAGCGTTGCTTGGAGCTCTGGAAACACCATATATTTT.

The CDR3 loop is CASSPPRWGRNEKLFF. CDR3 in DNA: TGTGCCAGCTCACCACCGCGCTGGGGCCGTAATGAAAAACTGTTTTTT. This chain links TRBV18 with TRBJ1-4; D is possibly TRBD1 (5 bases). CDR1 and CDR2 from the germline V gene are KGHSH and LQKENI. There are 16 residues in the CDR3. Trimming left V 0 bases short and J 4 bases short, with 12 bases between.

With respect to this clone: At one of its ends the junction is not consistent with the germline gene, which may arise from a read error. The chain combines TRBV2 with TRBJ1-2; no definite D call. Germline CDR1 reads SNHLY; CDR2 reads FYNNEI. The CDR3 sequence is 12 residues long. CDR3 nucleotide sequence: TGTGCCAGCAGCTCAGACCTCGGGGTCTTTGACTTC. It codes for CASSSDLGVFDF.

This sequence joins TRBV5-1 and TRBJ2-3; the match to TRBD1 covers 9 bases. With V trimmed by 4 bases and J by 0 bases, 9 bases remained unmatched. This CDR3 region has 17 residues. CDR1 is SGHRS and CDR2 is YFSETQ in the germline V gene. CDR3 coding DNA: TGCGCCAGCAGCCCGGGACAGGGTGTCTCTAGCACAGATACGCAGTATTTT. Amino acids: CASSPGQGVSSTDTQYF.

This sequence joins TRBV13 and TRBJ1-1, with D possibly matching TRBD1 (5 bases). CDR1 PRHDT and CDR2 FYEKMQ come from the germline V gene (reference sequence). The CDR3 has 18 residues. V lost 5 bases to trimming and J lost 3 bases, with 25 bases between them. CDR3 sequence reads: CASSRGALGRWSDTEAFF. CDR3 in DNA: TGTGCCAGCAGCCGAGGGGCGCTCGGGAGGTGGTCGGACACTGAAGCTTTCTTT.

V and J are TRBV4-1 and TRBJ2-5, with TRBD2 identical over 8 bases. Trimming at V came to 1 base and at J to 5 bases, leaving 12 bases not matched to a gene. Germline V CDR1 and CDR2: MGHRA, YSYEKL. The CDR3 has 17 residues. CDR3 nucleotide sequence: TGCGCCAGCAGCCAAGTGGAAGTCGGGGGGGCTCGGGAGACCCAGTACTTC. Translated, it gives CASSQVEVGGARETQYF.